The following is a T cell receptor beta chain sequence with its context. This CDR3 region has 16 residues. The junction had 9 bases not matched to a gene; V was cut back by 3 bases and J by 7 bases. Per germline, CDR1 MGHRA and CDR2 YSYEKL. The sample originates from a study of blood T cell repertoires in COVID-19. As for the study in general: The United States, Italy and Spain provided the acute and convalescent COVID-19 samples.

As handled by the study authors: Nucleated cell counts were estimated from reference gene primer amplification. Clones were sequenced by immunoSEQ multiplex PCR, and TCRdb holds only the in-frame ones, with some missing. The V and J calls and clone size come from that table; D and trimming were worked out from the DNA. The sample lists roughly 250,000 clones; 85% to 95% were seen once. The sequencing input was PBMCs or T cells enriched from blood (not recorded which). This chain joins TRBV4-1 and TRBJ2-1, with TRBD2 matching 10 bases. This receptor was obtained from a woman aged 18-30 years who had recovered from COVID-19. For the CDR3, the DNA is TGCGCCAGCAGCCATCGGGAGCGGGGGGGCGGGAATGAGCAGTTCTTC. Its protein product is CASSHRERGGGNEQFF.